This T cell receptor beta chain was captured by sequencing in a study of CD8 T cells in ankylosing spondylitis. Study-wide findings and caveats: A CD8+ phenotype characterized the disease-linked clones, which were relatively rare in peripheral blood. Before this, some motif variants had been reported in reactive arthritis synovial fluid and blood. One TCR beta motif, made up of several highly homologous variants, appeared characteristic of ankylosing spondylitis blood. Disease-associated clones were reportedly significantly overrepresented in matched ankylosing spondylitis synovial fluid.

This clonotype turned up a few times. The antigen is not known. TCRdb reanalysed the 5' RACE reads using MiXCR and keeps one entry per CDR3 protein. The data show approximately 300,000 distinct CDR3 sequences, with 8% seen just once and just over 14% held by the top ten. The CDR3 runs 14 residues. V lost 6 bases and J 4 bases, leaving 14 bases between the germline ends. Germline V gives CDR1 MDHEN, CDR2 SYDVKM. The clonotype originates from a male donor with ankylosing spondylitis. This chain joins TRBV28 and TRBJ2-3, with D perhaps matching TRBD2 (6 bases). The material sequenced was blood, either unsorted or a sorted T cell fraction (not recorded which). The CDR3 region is CASREGGTADTQYF. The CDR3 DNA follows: TGTGCCAGCAGGGAAGGCGGGACGGCAGATACGCAGTATTTT. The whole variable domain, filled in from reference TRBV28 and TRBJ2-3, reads DVKVTQSSRYLVKRTGEKVFLECVQDMDHENMFWYRQDPGLGLRLIYFSYDVKMKEKGDIPEGYSVSREKKERFSLILESASTNQTSMYLCASREGGTADTQYFGPGTRLTVL.